The present entry profiles one TCR beta chain with its context. Data came from immunoSEQ multiplex PCR; TCRdb stores just in-frame clones and leaves some out. This sample has hundreds of thousands of clones, with about 88% found just once. Grouping used clinical history reported by participants in a survey and questionnaire. Trimming shortened V by 2 bases and J by 5 bases, and 3 bases separated the two germline ends. This CDR3 contains 11 residues. Germline values: CDR1 KGHDR, CDR2 SFDVKD. This record belongs to a study of blood T cell repertoires in COVID-19. Study summary: T cells, B-cell-depleted T cells, or PBMCs provided the cDNA or gDNA that served as material.

Sequencing used PBMCs or T cells enriched from blood (not recorded which). V is TRBV24-1 and J is TRBJ2-7; the D is unclear. This receptor was obtained from a woman aged 25 to 45 who had recovered from COVID-19. In DNA form, the CDR3 reads TGTGCCACCAGTGATTCCGACGAGCAGTACTTC. Its protein product is CATSDSDEQYF.